Following are 27 T cell receptor beta chains from one sample sequenced in a study of CD8+ T cells in alopecia areata. Treatment denoted: oral pan-JAK inhibitor, 5-10 mg twice daily. cDNA serving as the sequencing template came from extracted, reverse transcribed RNA. The assay was immunoSEQ multiplex PCR, and TCRdb's table has in-frame clones only and misses some. The profile shows 150,000 to 200,000 clones, less than 65% of them singletons. The input for sequencing was CD4+ T cells sorted from blood, taken at week 24, from a patient treated with tofacitinib. These receptors came from a human donor with alopecia areata.

J is TRBJ2-6 and V is TRBV27, with D perhaps matching TRBD2 (5 bases). Germline CDR1 and CDR2: MNHEY and SMNVEV (reference sequence). This CDR3 is 17 amino acids long. V gave up 1 base and J gave up 2 bases, with 12 bases separating them. The CDR3 coding sequence is TGTGCCAGCAGTTTATTGGGTCGGGGTCCTGGGGCCAACGTCCTGACTTTC. Its protein is CASSLLGRGPGANVLTF.

The chain employs TRBV12-5 and TRBJ1-1; D call uncertain. The V and J ends lost 2 bases and 1 base respectively, with 5 bases between them. There are 13 residues in the CDR3. The germline gives CDR1 LGHNT, CDR2 FRNRAP. CDR3 sequence reads: CASGLKQNTEAFF. CDR3 nucleotides: TGTGCTAGTGGTTTGAAGCAGAACACTGAAGCTTTCTTT. The complete variable domain, with remaining parts taken from reference TRBV12-5 and TRBJ1-1, reads DARVTQTPRHKVTEMGQEVTMRCQPILGHNTVFWYRQTMMQGLELLAYFRNRAPLDDSGMPKDRFSAEMPDATLATLKIQPSEPRDSAVYFCASGLKQNTEAFFGQGTRLTVV.

The chain recombines TRBV9 with TRBJ2-5; D gene ambiguous. Germline loops: CDR1 SGDLS, CDR2 YYNGEE. The CDR3 runs to 16 residues. V was shortened by 2 bases and J by 5 bases, with 19 bases between the two germline ends. The CDR3 nucleotides read TGTGCCAGCAGCGTCGGCTTAAGTAGGGTAGTGGAGACCCAGTACTTC. Residues: CASSVGLSRVVETQYF.

The J gene is TRBJ2-3, the V gene TRBV25-1; 8 bases line up with TRBD2. The CDR3 length is 14 residues. Germline V lookup: CDR1 MGHDK, CDR2 SYGVNS. Losses at the gene ends were 9 bases for V and 2 bases for J; bases not matched to a gene: 7. CDR3 sequence reads: CASTRGGSTDTQYF. The DNA of the CDR3 is TGTGCCAGTACCCGGGGGGGTTCCACAGATACGCAGTATTTT.

The V gene is TRBV6-5, the J gene TRBJ1-2; D remains ambiguous. Trimming took off 0 bases at V and 2 bases at J, with 7 bases between the two ends. Germline loops: CDR1 MNHEY, CDR2 SVGAGI. This CDR3 is 14 amino acids long. The CDR3 here is CASSYSRGNYGYTF. CDR3 sequence (DNA): TGTGCCAGCAGTTACTCTCGGGGAAACTATGGCTACACCTTC.

V gene TRBV10-3 combines with J gene TRBJ1-2, with D possibly matching TRBD1 (5 bases). Trimming removed 4 bases from V and 7 bases from J, with 16 bases in between. Germline V gene data show CDR1 as ENHRY and CDR2 as SYGVKD. This CDR3 is built from 14 residues. The CDR3 reads CAISGQEGFGGYTF. DNA of the CDR3: TGTGCCATCAGTGGGCAGGAGGGGTTCGGTGGCTACACCTTC.

The genes are TRBV7-6 and TRBJ2-5; no definite D call. V shed 5 bases and J shed 1 base, with 8 bases lying between them. Germline assignment: CDR1 SGHVS and CDR2 FNYEAQ. CDR3 length equals 13 residues. As DNA, the CDR3 is TGTGCCAGCAGCCCCGTAAGCCAAGAGACCCAGTACTTC. This gives the protein CASSPVSQETQYF.

Only a few counts were recorded for this clone. The chain has TRBV10-3 and TRBJ1-2; D ambiguous. CDR1 ENHRY and CDR2 SYGVKD come from the germline V gene. With 4 bases removed from V and 7 bases from J, the gap between germline ends came to 10 bases. There are 12 residues in the CDR3. CDR3 region: CAISGGILGYTF. The CDR3 DNA reads TGTGCCATCAGTGGCGGGATTCTTGGCTACACCTTC.

The V call is TRBV25-1, the J call TRBJ2-1; D gene ambiguous. V was trimmed by 4 bases and J by 10 bases, leaving 11 bases between them. Germline assignment: CDR1 MGHDK and CDR2 SYGVNS. There are 12 residues in the CDR3. CDR3 residues: CASSGLSGEQFF. CDR3 bases: TGTGCCAGCAGTGGGTTGTCTGGCGAGCAGTTCTTC.

CDR3 DNA sequence: TGTGCCAGCAGCGTCGGTGGGCCCGGCGATGAGCAGTTCTTC. Protein: CASSVGGPGDEQFF. The chain joins TRBV9 to TRBJ2-1; D unclear. CDR1 is SGDLS, CDR2 YYNGEE, per germline. The CDR3 sequence is 14 residues long. Trimming stripped 2 bases from V and 8 bases from J, with 14 bases between.

J is TRBJ2-5 and V is TRBV2; perhaps TRBD1 as D (6 bases). In germline, CDR1 is SNHLY, CDR2 FYNNEI. The CDR3 contains 12 residues. V was pared by 5 bases and J by 5 bases, with 9 bases between. The chain's CDR3 is CASSTGRETQYF. CDR3 DNA: TGTGCCAGCAGTACAGGGCGGGAGACCCAGTACTTC. Combining the CDR3 with reference TRBV2 and TRBJ2-5 gives the whole variable domain EPEVTQTPSHQVTQMGQEVILRCVPISNHLYFYWYRQILGQKVEFLVSFYNNEISEKSEIFDDQFSVERPDGSNFTLKIRSTKLEDSAMYFCASSTGRETQYFGPGTRLLVL.

This clone was counted between two and nine times. V and J are TRBV15 and TRBJ2-1, with 9 nucleotides matching TRBD2. Germline assignment: CDR1 LNHNV and CDR2 YYDKDF (reference sequence). After removal of 0 bases from V and 9 bases from J, the junction contained 9 bases not matched to a gene. The CDR3 spans 16 residues. The CDR3 is CATSRDWRLAVGEQFF. In DNA form, the CDR3 reads TGTGCCACCAGCAGAGATTGGAGACTAGCGGTCGGTGAGCAGTTCTTC. The complete variable domain, with remaining parts taken from reference TRBV15 and TRBJ2-1, reads DAMVIQNPRYQVTQFGKPVTLSCSQTLNHNVMYWYQQKSSQAPKLLFHYYDKDFNNEADTPDNFQSRRPNTSFCFLDIRSPGLGDTAMYLCATSRDWRLAVGEQFFGPGTRLTVL.

This clone was seen only a few times. V is TRBV19 and J is TRBJ2-3; 9 positions agree with TRBD1. Germline V lookup: CDR1 LNHDA, CDR2 SQIVND (reference sequence). The length of the CDR3 is 15 residues. Trimming cost V 5 bases and J 1 base; bases outside gene matches: 4. The CDR3 nucleotides are TGTGCCAGTAGTTTCCGGACAGGGGGCACAGATACGCAGTATTTT. Translating gives CASSFRTGGTDTQYF. The full variable domain, its missing parts supplied by reference TRBV19 and TRBJ2-3, is DGGITQSPKYLFRKEGQNVTLSCEQNLNHDAMYWYRQDPGQGLRLIYYSQIVNDFQKGDIAEGYSVSREKKESFPLTVTSAQKNPTAFYLCASSFRTGGTDTQYFGPGTRLTVL.

This rearrangement joins TRBV5-6 to TRBJ1-1; a weak D match, TRBD1 (5 bases). Germline-derived CDR1 and CDR2 are SGHDT and YYEEEE. The germline V and J ends were trimmed by 0 bases and 7 bases, with 10 bases remaining between them. This CDR3 has 13 residues. CDR3 sequence: CASSLAGQVEAFF. The CDR3 DNA sequence: TGTGCCAGCAGCTTGGCCGGACAAGTTGAAGCTTTCTTT.

This clone came up a few times. The V call is TRBV5-6, the J call TRBJ1-5; 7 bases align to TRBD1. Germline values: CDR1 SGHDT, CDR2 YYEEEE. The junction had 9 bases not matched to a gene; V was cut back by 4 bases and J by 8 bases. This CDR3 contains 14 residues. CDR3 residues: CASSPATGIEPQHF. The DNA of the CDR3 is TGTGCCAGCAGCCCAGCGACAGGGATCGAGCCCCAGCATTTT.

This clone was detected many times. The chain combines TRBV10-3 with TRBJ1-1; D is unclear. Trimming cost V 2 bases and J 6 bases, with 10 bases left between them. CDR1 and CDR2 from the germline V gene are ENHRY and SYGVKD. The CDR3 runs 13 residues. CDR3 amino acids: CAISEDGRAEAFF. For the CDR3, the DNA is TGTGCCATCAGTGAGGACGGGAGGGCTGAAGCTTTCTTT.

CDR3 in DNA: TGTGCCACCAGCCTTGGGGGGGGCAGGTATGGCTACACCTTC. Translating gives CATSLGGGRYGYTF. The chain employs TRBV15 and TRBJ1-2; D perhaps matches TRBD1 (6 bases). Trimming stripped 5 bases from V and 5 bases from J, with 15 bases between. CDR1 is LNHNV and CDR2 is YYDKDF in the germline V gene (reference sequence). The CDR3 extends over 14 amino acids.

V usage is TRBV2 and J usage is TRBJ1-1; maybe TRBD1 (5 bases). This CDR3 is built from 14 residues. CDR1 and CDR2 from the germline V gene are SNHLY and FYNNEI. The V end was cut by 10 bases, the J end by 7 bases, with 22 bases between. CDR3 protein: CATSRRGTLGEAFF. CDR3 nucleotides: TGTGCCACCTCAAGGAGGGGTACACTGGGTGAAGCTTTCTTT.

CDR3 region: CSAAWTDYGYTF. The CDR3, as DNA: TGCAGCGCCGCCTGGACAGACTATGGCTACACCTTC. This chain links TRBV29-1 with TRBJ1-2; weak D call: TRBD1 (6 bases). V lost 7 bases and J 3 bases, leaving 12 bases between the germline ends. This CDR3 contains 12 residues. Germline V gene data show CDR1 as SQVTM and CDR2 as ANQGSEA.

This chain connects TRBV29-1 to TRBJ2-5; D gene uncertain. The V and J ends lost 6 bases and 2 bases respectively, with 28 bases between them. This CDR3 contains 18 residues. Germline values: CDR1 SQVTM, CDR2 ANQGSEA. DNA of the CDR3: TGCAGCGTAATTCTAACGGGCTCCAAGGCCACGAAACAAGAGACCCAGTACTTC. As protein: CSVILTGSKATKQETQYF.

This clone was counted between two and nine times. The chain carries TRBV29-1 and TRBJ1-4, with TRBD1 matching over 7 bases. The CDR3 has 13 amino acids. Trimming cost V 7 bases and J 8 bases; bases outside gene matches: 10. Germline CDR1 and CDR2: SQVTM and ANQGSEA. Here the CDR3 reads CSGSQGQGEKLFF. The CDR3 nucleotides are TGCAGCGGTTCACAGGGGCAGGGAGAAAAACTGTTTTTT.

The chain couples TRBV29-1 to TRBJ1-1; D is ambiguous. V lost 5 bases and J lost 3, with 13 bases in between. This CDR3 is 13 amino acids long. Germline V gives CDR1 SQVTM, CDR2 ANQGSEA. The CDR3: CSVIGVGDTEAFF. The CDR3 nucleotides read TGCAGCGTTATAGGAGTGGGCGACACTGAAGCTTTCTTT.

The rearrangement links TRBV5-6 to TRBJ1-1, with a tentative D call TRBD1 (5 bases). The CDR3 length is 13 residues. Trimming removed 1 base from V and 5 bases from J, with 9 bases in between. Germline values: CDR1 SGHDT, CDR2 YYEEEE. CDR3 protein: CASSLPRATEAFF. CDR3 bases: TGTGCCAGCAGCTTGCCCAGGGCTACTGAAGCTTTCTTT.

V is TRBV30 and J is TRBJ1-1; D unclear. The CDR3 totals 12 residues. Per the germline V gene, CDR1 is GTSNPN and CDR2 is SVGIG (reference sequence). The V and J ends lost 1 base and 9 bases respectively, with 12 bases between them. The DNA for the CDR3 is TGTGCCTGGAGTGACAACACGGGCCAAGCTTTCTTT. Translation gives CAWSDNTGQAFF.

The chain combines TRBV29-1 with TRBJ2-1; TRBD2 aligns across 9 bases. The CDR3 totals 14 residues. The germline V gene has CDR1 SQVTM and CDR2 ANQGSEA. The J segment lost 10 bases and the V segment lost 4 bases, leaving 11 bases of the junction unmatched. The CDR3 DNA reads as TGCAGCGTTGTGAAGGCGGGGGGGCTCTGGGAGCAGTTCTTC. Amino acid sequence: CSVVKAGGLWEQFF.

The gene calls are TRBV25-1 and TRBJ2-2, with a weak D call TRBD1 (6 bases). CDR1 and CDR2 from the germline V gene are MGHDK and SYGVNS. This CDR3 contains 16 residues. The germline V and J ends were trimmed by 4 bases and 3 bases, with 15 bases remaining between them. The CDR3 DNA reads TGTGCCAGCAGTGGAGGGGCAGGGGAATACACCGGGGAGCTGTTTTTT. Amino acid sequence: CASSGGAGEYTGELFF.

The chain's CDR3 is CSVSRGGGQPQHF. DNA for the CDR3: TGCAGCGTGTCACGGGGGGGTGGTCAGCCCCAGCATTTT. The chain is built from TRBV29-1 and TRBJ1-5; D possibly corresponds to TRBD1 (5 bases). Trimming pared 6 bases from V and 6 bases from J, leaving 15 bases between. CDR3 size: 13 residues. From germline, CDR1 is SQVTM and CDR2 ANQGSEA.